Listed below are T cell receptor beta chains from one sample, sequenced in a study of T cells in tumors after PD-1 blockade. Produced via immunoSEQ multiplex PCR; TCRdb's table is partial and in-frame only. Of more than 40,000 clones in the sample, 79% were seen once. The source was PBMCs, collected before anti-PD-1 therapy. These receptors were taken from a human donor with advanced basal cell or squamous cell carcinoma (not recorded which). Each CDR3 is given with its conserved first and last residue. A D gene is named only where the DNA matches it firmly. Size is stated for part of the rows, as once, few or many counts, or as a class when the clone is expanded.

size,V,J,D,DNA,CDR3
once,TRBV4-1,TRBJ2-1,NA,TGCGCCAGCAGCCAAGATTACCGCTACAATGAGCAGTTCTTC,CASSQDYRYNEQFF
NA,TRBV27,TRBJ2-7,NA,TGTGCCAGCAGTTTAATATGGTCCGGGACCTACGAGCAGTACTTC,CASSLIWSGTYEQYF
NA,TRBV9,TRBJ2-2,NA,TGTGCCAGCAGCGTAGGGCAGGGGACCGGGGAGCTGTTTTTT,CASSVGQGTGELFF
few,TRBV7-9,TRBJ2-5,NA,TGTGCCAGCAGCTTAGCGATATTAGGGTCAGAGACCCAGTACTTC,CASSLAILGSETQYF
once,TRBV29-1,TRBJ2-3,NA,TGCAGCGCATCGACATTCCTAGCAGATACGCAGTATTTT,CSASTFLADTQYF
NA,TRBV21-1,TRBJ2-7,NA,TGTGCCAGCAGCAAGGACAGGAACCTTACCTACGAGCAGTACTTC,CASSKDRNLTYEQYF
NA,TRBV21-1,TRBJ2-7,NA,TGTGCTACGCAGCAGTCCCCCACCTGGGACTACGAGCAGTACTTC,CATQQSPTWDYEQYF
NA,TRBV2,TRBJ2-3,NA,TGTGCCAGCAGTAGTGTCACAGATACGCAGTATTTT,CASSSVTDTQYF
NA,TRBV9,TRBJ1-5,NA,TGTGCCAGCAGCTCAGAAGGGATCGACAATCAGCCCCAGCATTTT,CASSSEGIDNQPQHF
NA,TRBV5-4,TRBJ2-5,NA,TGTGCCAGCAGCTTGAAGGGGGTACAAGAGACCCAGTACTTC,CASSLKGVQETQYF